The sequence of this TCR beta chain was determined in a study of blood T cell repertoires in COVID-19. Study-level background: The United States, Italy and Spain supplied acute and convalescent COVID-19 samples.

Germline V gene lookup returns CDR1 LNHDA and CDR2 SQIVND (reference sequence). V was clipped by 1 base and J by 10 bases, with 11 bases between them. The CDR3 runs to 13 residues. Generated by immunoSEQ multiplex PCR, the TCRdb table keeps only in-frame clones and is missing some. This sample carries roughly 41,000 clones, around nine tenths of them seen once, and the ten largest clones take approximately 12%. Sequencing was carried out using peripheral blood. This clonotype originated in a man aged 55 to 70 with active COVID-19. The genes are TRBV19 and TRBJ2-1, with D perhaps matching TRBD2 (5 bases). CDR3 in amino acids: CASSIADYQEQFF. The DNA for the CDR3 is TGTGCCAGTAGTATAGCTGACTACCAGGAGCAGTTCTTC.